These T cell receptor beta chains were read from a single sample in a study of cytomegalovirus exposure and HLA in healthy donors. The method was immunoSEQ multiplex PCR; TCRdb's version includes in-frame clones alone and lacks a portion of them. Among under 200,000 clones listed, 79% were seen once. The sequencing sample was made of PBMCs. These receptors were obtained from a woman between 50 and 59 years old in good health and CMV-seronegative. The CDR3 runs from the conserved cysteine through the conserved F or W. The D gene is left open where the match is weak. Size is omitted from some rows. Given values are once, few, many or a class for expanded clones.

v_gene	d_gene	j_gene	abundance	CDR3aa	CDR3nt
TRBV5-6	NA	TRBJ1-4	once	CASSVDRREPIF	TGTGCCAGCAGCGTCGACCGCCGGGAGCCGATTTTT
TRBV6-6	NA	TRBJ1-2	NA	CASSLVVGGGYGYTF	TGTGCCAGCAGTTTGGTCGTCGGGGGAGGGTATGGCTACACCTTC
TRBV7-6	TRBD2	TRBJ2-7	few	CASSSLAGASEQYF	TGTGCCAGCAGCTCACTAGCGGGAGCATCCGAGCAGTACTTC
TRBV4-3	NA	TRBJ1-1	NA	CASSQDARLNTEAFF	TGCGCCAGCAGCCAAGATGCGCGGTTGAACACTGAAGCTTTCTTT
TRBV5-1	NA	TRBJ2-7	NA	CASRYSGDYEQYF	TGCGCCAGCCGATATTCCGGGGACTACGAGCAGTACTTC
TRBV2	NA	TRBJ1-1	NA	CASTRGLRKNTEAFF	TGTGCCAGCACCCGCGGCTTACGGAAGAACACTGAAGCTTTCTTT
TRBV15	TRBD1	TRBJ1-1	NA	CATSIRTGSNTEAFF	TGTGCCACCAGCATAAGGACAGGGTCGAACACTGAAGCTTTCTTT
TRBV28	TRBD1	TRBJ2-1	NA	CASRGDRTYNEQFF	TGTGCCAGCAGAGGGGACAGAACCTACAATGAGCAGTTCTTC
TRBV5-4	NA	TRBJ2-1	NA	CASSPSGTSSYNEQFF	TGTGCCAGCAGCCCGTCCGGTACTAGCTCCTACAATGAGCAGTTCTTC
TRBV5-4	NA	TRBJ1-6	few	CASSLAGGVNSPLHF	TGTGCCAGCAGCTTGGCAGGAGGCGTAAATTCACCCCTCCACTTT
TRBV6-6	NA	TRBJ2-3	NA	CASSYFEADTQYF	TGTGCCAGCAGTTACTTTGAGGCAGATACGCAGTATTTT
TRBV5-1	NA	TRBJ1-4	NA	CASSQNAGLSEKLFF	TGTGCCAGCAGCCAGAATGCAGGTCTCAGTGAAAAACTGTTTTTT
TRBV9	NA	TRBJ2-5	NA	CASSVESRGETQYF	TGTGCCAGCAGCGTAGAATCCCGAGGAGAGACCCAGTACTTC
TRBV6-5	NA	TRBJ2-7	NA	CASSFDSDYEQYF	TGTGCCAGCAGTTTCGACAGCGACTACGAGCAGTACTTC
TRBV7-2	NA	TRBJ2-5	NA	CASSTRLQETQYF	TGTGCCAGCAGCACACGACTGCAAGAGACCCAGTACTTC
TRBV6-6	TRBD1	TRBJ2-7	NA	CASSPTGESYEQYF	TGTGCCAGCAGCCCGACAGGGGAGTCCTACGAGCAGTACTTC
TRBV6-5	NA	TRBJ2-4	NA	CASSPRSLAKNIQYF	TGTGCCAGCAGCCCACGGTCCTTAGCCAAAAACATTCAGTACTTC
TRBV7-2	NA	TRBJ2-3	NA	CASSSDRRTGDTQYF	TGTGCCAGCAGCTCCGACAGGCGGACGGGAGATACGCAGTATTTT
TRBV28	NA	TRBJ1-2	NA	CASSRPAGFRDGYTF	TGTGCCAGCAGTAGACCCGCAGGGTTTCGGGATGGCTACACCTTC
TRBV7-2	TRBD2	TRBJ2-3	NA	CASSLAGTSGTDTQYF	TGTGCCAGCAGCTTAGCCGGGACTAGCGGCACAGATACGCAGTATTTT
TRBV5-1	TRBD1	TRBJ2-7	NA	CASSFRTGPSYEQYF	TGCGCCAGCAGCTTTAGGACAGGGCCCTCCTACGAGCAGTACTTC
TRBV29-1	TRBD1	TRBJ2-7	few	CSVVPGQGISYEQYF	TGCAGCGTCGTCCCGGGACAGGGAATCTCCTACGAGCAGTACTTC
TRBV7-9	NA	TRBJ1-4	once	CSSSSFARGTPNEKLFF	TGTTCCAGCAGCTCCTTCGCCCGTGGGACACCTAATGAAAAACTGTTTTTT
TRBV7-6	TRBD1	TRBJ2-7	once	CASSLAAATGTGIFEQYF	TGTGCCAGCAGCTTAGCGGCGGCTACCGGGACAGGGATATTCGAGCAGTACTTC
TRBV7-6	TRBD2	TRBJ2-1	NA	CASSFGLAGGWDEQFF	TGTGCCAGCAGCTTTGGACTAGCGGGAGGTTGGGATGAGCAGTTCTTC
TRBV16	TRBD1	TRBJ2-1	NA	CASSLQQGMNEQFF	TGTGCCAGCAGCCTCCAACAGGGGATGAATGAGCAGTTCTTC
TRBV11-2	NA	TRBJ1-6	NA	CASTKEGRPSSYNSPLHF	TGTGCCAGCACCAAAGAGGGGAGGCCTAGCTCCTATAATTCACCCCTCCACTTT
TRBV29-1	NA	TRBJ2-1	NA	CSGTREGGVSYNEQFF	TGCAGCGGAACCAGGGAAGGGGGGGTCTCCTACAATGAGCAGTTCTTC
TRBV7-9	TRBD1	TRBJ1-4	NA	CASSRVGGDEKLFF	TGTGCCAGCAGCAGAGTAGGGGGCGACGAAAAACTGTTTTTT
TRBV15	NA	TRBJ1-2	NA	CATSRDPYSNYGYTF	TGTGCCACCAGCAGAGATCCTTACAGTAACTATGGCTACACCTTC
TRBV4-2	NA	TRBJ2-1	NA	CASSQVAGKNIEQFF	TGTGCCAGCAGCCAAGTGGCAGGGAAAAATATTGAGCAGTTCTTC
TRBV19	TRBD2	TRBJ2-5	NA	CASSIGSGRALETQYF	TGTGCCAGTAGTATAGGTAGCGGGAGGGCCCTGGAGACCCAGTACTTC
TRBV28	TRBD1	TRBJ1-1	NA	CASSGTGMYTEAFF	TGTGCCAGCAGTGGGACAGGGATGTACACTGAAGCTTTCTTT
TRBV5-5	NA	TRBJ1-5	NA	CASSLGGEHQPQHF	TGTGCCAGCAGCTTGGGGGGCGAGCATCAGCCCCAGCATTTT
TRBV2	TRBD1	TRBJ2-6	NA	CASRGTGRSGANVLTF	TGTGCCAGCAGGGGGACAGGGCGTTCCGGGGCCAACGTCCTGACTTTC
TRBV6-4	TRBD2	TRBJ2-1	NA	CASSDSGSNEQFF	TGTGCCAGCAGTGATAGCGGGAGCAATGAGCAGTTCTTC
TRBV7-8	NA	TRBJ1-3	NA	CASSPSGTFSGNTIYF	TGTGCCAGCAGCCCGTCCGGGACATTCTCTGGAAACACCATATATTTT
TRBV28	NA	TRBJ1-5	NA	CASRSGGNQPQHF	TGTGCCAGCCGTTCAGGGGGCAATCAGCCCCAGCATTTT
TRBV5-8	NA	TRBJ2-7	NA	CASSYRGYEQYF	TGTGCCAGCAGCTACCGGGGGTACGAGCAGTACTTC
TRBV9	NA	TRBJ2-7	NA	CANSVGLAETYEQYF	TGTGCCAACAGCGTAGGATTAGCGGAGACCTACGAGCAGTACTTC
TRBV10-1	NA	TRBJ2-1	few	CASSGTLVDEQFF	TGCGCCAGCTCCGGGACTTTGGTCGATGAGCAGTTCTTC
TRBV29-1	TRBD1	TRBJ1-2	NA	CSVEKNQQGATYGYTF	TGCAGCGTTGAAAAAAATCAACAGGGGGCTACCTATGGCTACACCTTC
TRBV11-2	TRBD2	TRBJ2-7	NA	CASSSTSGGRLEQYF	TGTGCCAGCAGCTCTACTAGCGGGGGGCGTCTCGAGCAGTACTTC
TRBV19	TRBD2	TRBJ2-7	NA	CASSIVAGGGTYEQYF	TGTGCCAGTAGTATAGTAGCGGGAGGGGGAACCTACGAGCAGTACTTC
TRBV5-6	TRBD2	TRBJ2-1	once	CASSPRGDYLYNEQFF	TGTGCCAGCAGCCCTCGAGGGGACTACCTATACAATGAGCAGTTCTTC
TRBV5-5	TRBD1	TRBJ2-7	NA	CASSLEGASYEQYF	TGTGCCAGCAGCTTGGAGGGGGCTTCCTACGAGCAGTACTTC
TRBV6-5	NA	TRBJ2-7	NA	CASSYIRDNSYEQYF	TGTGCCAGCAGTTACATCCGGGACAACTCCTACGAGCAGTACTTC
TRBV18	TRBD1	TRBJ1-5	once	CASSPGTENQPQHF	TGTGCCAGCTCACCGGGGACAGAAAATCAGCCCCAGCATTTT
TRBV7-8	TRBD1	TRBJ1-5	NA	CASSPEGTGKNQPQHF	TGTGCCAGCAGCCCAGAGGGGACAGGGAAAAATCAGCCCCAGCATTTT
TRBV19	NA	TRBJ1-5	few	CASSREEKSQHF	TGTGCCAGTAGTAGGGAGGAGAAGTCCCAGCATTTT